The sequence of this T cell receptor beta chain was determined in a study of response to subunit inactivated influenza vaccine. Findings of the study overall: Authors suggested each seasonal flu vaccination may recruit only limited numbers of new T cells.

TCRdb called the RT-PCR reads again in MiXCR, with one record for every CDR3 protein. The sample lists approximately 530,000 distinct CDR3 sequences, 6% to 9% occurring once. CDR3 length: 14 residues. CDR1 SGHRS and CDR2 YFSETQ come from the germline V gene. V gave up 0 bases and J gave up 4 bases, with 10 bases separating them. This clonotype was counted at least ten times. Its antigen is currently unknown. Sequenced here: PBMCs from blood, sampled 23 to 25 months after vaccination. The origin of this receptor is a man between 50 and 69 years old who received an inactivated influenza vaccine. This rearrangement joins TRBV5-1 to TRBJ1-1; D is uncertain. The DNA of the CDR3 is TGCGCCAGCAGCTTGGCGGGCTCCGGCACTGAAGCTTTCTTT. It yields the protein CASSLAGSGTEAFF.